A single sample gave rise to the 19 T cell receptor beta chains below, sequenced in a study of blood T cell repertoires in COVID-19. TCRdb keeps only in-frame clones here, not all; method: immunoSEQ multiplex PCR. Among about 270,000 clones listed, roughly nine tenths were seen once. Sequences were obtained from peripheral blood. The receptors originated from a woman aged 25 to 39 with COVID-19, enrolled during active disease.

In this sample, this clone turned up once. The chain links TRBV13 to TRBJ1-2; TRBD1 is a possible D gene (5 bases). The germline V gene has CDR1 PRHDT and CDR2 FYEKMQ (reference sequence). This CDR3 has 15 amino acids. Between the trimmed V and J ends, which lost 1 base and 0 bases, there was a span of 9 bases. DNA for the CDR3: TGTGCCAGCAGCTTAGTTCAGGGAACTAACTATGGCTACACCTTC. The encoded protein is CASSLVQGTNYGYTF.

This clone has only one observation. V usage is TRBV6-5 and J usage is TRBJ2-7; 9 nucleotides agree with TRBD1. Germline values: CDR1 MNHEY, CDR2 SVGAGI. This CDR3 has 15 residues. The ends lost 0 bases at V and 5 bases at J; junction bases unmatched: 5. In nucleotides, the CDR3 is TGTGCCAGCAGTTACTCTGGACAGGGGTACCACGAGCAGTACTTC. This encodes CASSYSGQGYHEQYF.

In nucleotides, the CDR3 is TGTGCCAGCAGCGTAGGGCGGGGGAGTGGAAACACCATATATTTT. Its translation: CASSVGRGSGNTIYF. The chain has TRBV7-9 and TRBJ1-3, with D maybe TRBD1 (5 bases). Trimming took off 5 bases at V and 3 bases at J, with 14 bases between the two ends. The CDR3 is 15 amino acids. From germline, CDR1 is SEHNR and CDR2 FQNEAQ (reference sequence).

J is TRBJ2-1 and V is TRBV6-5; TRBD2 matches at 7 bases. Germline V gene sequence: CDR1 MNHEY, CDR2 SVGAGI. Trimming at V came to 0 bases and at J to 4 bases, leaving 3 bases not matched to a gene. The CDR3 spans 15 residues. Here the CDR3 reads CASSYSSGGYNEQFF. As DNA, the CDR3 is TGTGCCAGCAGTTACTCATCGGGGGGATACAATGAGCAGTTCTTC.

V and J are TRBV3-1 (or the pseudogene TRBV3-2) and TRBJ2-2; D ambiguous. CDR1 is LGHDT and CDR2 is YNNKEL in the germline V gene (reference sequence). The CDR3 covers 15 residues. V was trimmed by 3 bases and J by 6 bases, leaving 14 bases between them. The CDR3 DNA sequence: TGTGCCAGCAGCCATTCCAGGCTCGGCGCCGGGGAGCTGTTTTTT. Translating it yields CASSHSRLGAGELFF.

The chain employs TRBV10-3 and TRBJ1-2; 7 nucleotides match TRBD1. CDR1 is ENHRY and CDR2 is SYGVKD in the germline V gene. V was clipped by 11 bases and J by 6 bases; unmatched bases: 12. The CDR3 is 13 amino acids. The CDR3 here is CAVRGGDSDGYTF. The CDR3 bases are TGTGCCGTTCGGGGGGGGGACAGCGATGGCTACACCTTC.

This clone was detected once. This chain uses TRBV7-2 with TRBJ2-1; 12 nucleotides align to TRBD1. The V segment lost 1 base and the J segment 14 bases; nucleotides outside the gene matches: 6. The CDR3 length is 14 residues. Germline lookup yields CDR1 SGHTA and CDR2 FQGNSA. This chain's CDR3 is CASSLGGTGGVEFF. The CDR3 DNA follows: TGTGCCAGCAGCTTAGGTGGGACAGGGGGCGTGGAGTTCTTC.

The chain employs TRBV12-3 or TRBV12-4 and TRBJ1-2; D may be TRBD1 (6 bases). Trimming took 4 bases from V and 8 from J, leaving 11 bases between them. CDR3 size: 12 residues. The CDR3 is CASSSDRRGYTF. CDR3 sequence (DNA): TGTGCCAGCAGTTCGGACAGACGGGGCTACACCTTC.

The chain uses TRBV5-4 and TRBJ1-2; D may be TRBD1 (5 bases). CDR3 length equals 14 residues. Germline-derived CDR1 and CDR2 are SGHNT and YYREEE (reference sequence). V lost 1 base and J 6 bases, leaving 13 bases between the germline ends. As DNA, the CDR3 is TGTGCCAGCAGCTTGAAGGGGCTAGGGAATGGCTACACCTTC. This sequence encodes CASSLKGLGNGYTF.

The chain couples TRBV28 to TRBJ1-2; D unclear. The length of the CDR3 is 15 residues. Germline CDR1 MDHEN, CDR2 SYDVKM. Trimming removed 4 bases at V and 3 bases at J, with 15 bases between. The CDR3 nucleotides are TGTGCCAGCAGTTCCTACCCACAGCTATACTATGGCTACACCTTC. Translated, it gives CASSSYPQLYYGYTF.

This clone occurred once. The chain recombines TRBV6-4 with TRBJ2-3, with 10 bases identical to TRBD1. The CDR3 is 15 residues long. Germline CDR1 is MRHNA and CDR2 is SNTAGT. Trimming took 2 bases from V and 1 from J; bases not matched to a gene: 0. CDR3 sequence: CASSDGTGGTDTQYF. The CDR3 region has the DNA TGTGCCAGCAGTGACGGGACAGGGGGCACAGATACGCAGTATTTT.

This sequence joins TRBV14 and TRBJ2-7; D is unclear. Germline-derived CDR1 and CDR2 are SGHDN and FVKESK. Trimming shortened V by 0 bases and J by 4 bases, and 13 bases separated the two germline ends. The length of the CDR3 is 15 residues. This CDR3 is CASSQDINSFYEQYF. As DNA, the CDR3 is TGTGCCAGCAGCCAAGATATAAACAGTTTTTACGAGCAGTACTTC.

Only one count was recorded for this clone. The CDR3 reads CAISETSGVNTGELFF. The CDR3 nucleotides are TGTGCCATCAGTGAGACTAGCGGGGTGAACACCGGGGAGCTGTTTTTT. This chain joins TRBV10-3 and TRBJ2-2, with 10 nucleotides matching TRBD2. The CDR3 runs 16 residues. Germline V gives CDR1 ENHRY, CDR2 SYGVKD. V shed 2 bases and J 1 base; nucleotides not matched to a gene: 1.

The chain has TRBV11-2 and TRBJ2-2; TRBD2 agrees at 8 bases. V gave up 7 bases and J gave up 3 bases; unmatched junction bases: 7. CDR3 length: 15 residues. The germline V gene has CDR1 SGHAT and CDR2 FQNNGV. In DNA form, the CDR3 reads TGTGCCAGCACCCTCCCGGGGGGGGACACCGGGGAGCTGTTTTTT. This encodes CASTLPGGDTGELFF.

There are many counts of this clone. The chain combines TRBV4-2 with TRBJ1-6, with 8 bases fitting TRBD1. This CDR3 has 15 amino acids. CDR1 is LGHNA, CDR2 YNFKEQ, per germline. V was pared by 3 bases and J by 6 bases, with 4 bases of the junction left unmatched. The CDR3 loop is CASSHGTGSNSPLHF. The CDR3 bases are TGTGCCAGCAGCCACGGGACAGGCAGTAATTCACCCCTCCACTTT.

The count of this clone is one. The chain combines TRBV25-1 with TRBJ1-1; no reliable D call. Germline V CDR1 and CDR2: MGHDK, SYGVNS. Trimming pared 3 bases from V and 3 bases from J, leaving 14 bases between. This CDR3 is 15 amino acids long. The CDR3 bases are TGTGCCAGCAGTGATTCGTCGGCCGGGGACACTGAAGCTTTCTTT. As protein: CASSDSSAGDTEAFF.

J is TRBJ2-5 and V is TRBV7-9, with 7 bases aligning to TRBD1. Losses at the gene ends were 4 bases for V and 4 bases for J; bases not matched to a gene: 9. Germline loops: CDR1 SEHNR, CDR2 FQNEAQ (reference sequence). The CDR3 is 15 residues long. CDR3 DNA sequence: TGTGCCAGCAGCTCGATGACAGGGCGTTCAGAGACCCAGTACTTC. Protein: CASSSMTGRSETQYF.

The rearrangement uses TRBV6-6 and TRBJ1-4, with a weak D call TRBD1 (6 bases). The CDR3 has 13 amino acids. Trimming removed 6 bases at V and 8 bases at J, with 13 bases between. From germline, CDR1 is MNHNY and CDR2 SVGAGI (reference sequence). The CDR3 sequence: CASRLRGGEKLFF. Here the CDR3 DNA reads TGTGCCAGCAGGCTCAGGGGTGGGGAAAAACTGTTTTTT.

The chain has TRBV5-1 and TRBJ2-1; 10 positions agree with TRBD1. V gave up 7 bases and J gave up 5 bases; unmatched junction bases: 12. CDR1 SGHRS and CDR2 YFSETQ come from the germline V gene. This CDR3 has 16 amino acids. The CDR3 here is CASLPPGTGENNEQFF. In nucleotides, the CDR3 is TGCGCCAGCCTACCGCCGGGGACAGGGGAAAACAATGAGCAGTTCTTC.